Here is one TCR beta chain with its context. Its antigen is unknown. Mouse germline and gene names are used. The sample comes from a study of tissue T cells after allogeneic stem cell transplantation. General observations from the study: Only a limited share of tissue TCRs appeared in blood or spleen.

The sample's time point: mouse harvest day 14 after allogeneic transplant. Tail vein injection delivered 10^7 T-cell-depleted bone marrow cells and 10^6 splenic CD5+ T cells. Profiled with immunoSEQ multiplex PCR; TCRdb holds only in-frame clones, not every one. The sample includes 6,000 to 9,500 clones, roughly 38% seen only once; the top ten take 5.5% to 8%. The sequencing sample was made of skin. The sequence came from a female BALB/c mouse given C57BL/6 T cells with graft-versus-host disease after an allogeneic hematopoietic cell transplant.

The sequenced part of the CDR3 DNA is TGCTCCAGCAGTCAATCAGGGAATTCTGGAAATACGCTCTAT. This codes for CSSSQSGNSGNTLY. The full CDR3 protein reads CSSSQSGNSGNTLYF. V usage is TRBV23 and J usage is TRBJ1-3. The missing CDR3 end, 1 residue past where the read stops, is filled in from the germline J gene. CDR1 and CDR2 (germline): KGHTA, FQNQQP. CDR3 length: 15 amino acids.